This TCR beta chain was obtained from a study of CD8+CD57+ T cells in acquired aplastic anemia. Study background: DNA from sorted CD4+ and CD8+ cells averaged approximately 3.5 ug.

The CDR3 length is 14 residues. With 2 bases removed from V and 4 bases from J, the gap between germline ends came to 14 bases. The germline gives CDR1 GTSNPN, CDR2 SVGIG (reference sequence). This clonotype turned up a few times. Genomic DNA templated the TCR beta VDJ and CDR3 profiling. TCRdb passed the reads through MiXCR, listing each CDR3 protein once. The table has 200,000 to 250,000 distinct CDR3 sequences, 34% seen once. Sequenced input: sorted CD4+, CD8+, or CD8+CD57+ T cells (not recorded which) from PBMCs. The clonotype was recovered from a human donor in good health, serving as a control. The chain uses TRBV30 and TRBJ2-5, with D maybe TRBD2 (5 bases). The CDR3 sequence: CAWSSGLPAETQYF. The DNA for the CDR3 is TGTGCCTGGAGTTCAGGACTGCCCGCAGAGACCCAGTACTTC.